Listed here are 24 T cell receptor beta chains from one sample, sequenced in a study of coeliac disease. The table came from immunoSEQ multiplex PCR; TCRdb's copy has only in-frame clones and leaves some out. The sample records around 3,300 clones, about 71% being singletons. Sequencing was performed on intraepithelial lymphocytes from the gut. These receptors were taken from a man between 18 and 35 years old with celiac disease on a gluten-free diet.

The chain is built from TRBV4-3 and TRBJ2-7; 9 nucleotides match TRBD2. This CDR3 region has 15 residues. V was pared by 1 base and J by 3 bases, with 4 bases of the junction left unmatched. The germline gives CDR1 LGHNA, CDR2 YSLEER. The CDR3 loop reads CASSQAGLAVYEQYF. DNA of the CDR3: TGCGCCAGCAGCCAAGCGGGACTAGCAGTCTACGAGCAGTACTTC.

This clone was counted a few times. The chain uses TRBV27 and TRBJ2-3; D uncertain. V lost 3 bases and J lost 4, with 14 bases in between. CDR1 and CDR2 (germline): MNHEY, SMNVEV (reference sequence). The CDR3 spans 15 residues. The CDR3, as DNA: TGTGCCAGCAGTTTTTTCGGCGGTTTCGCAGATACGCAGTATTTT. Translated: CASSFFGGFADTQYF.

The gene calls are TRBV4-1 and TRBJ2-1, with D possibly TRBD2 on 6 matching bases. V lost 5 bases to trimming and J lost 0 bases, with 8 bases between them. This CDR3 has 14 amino acids. From germline, CDR1 is MGHRA and CDR2 YSYEKL. CDR3 loop: CASSWEDSYNEQFF. CDR3 sequence (DNA): TGCGCCAGCAGCTGGGAGGACTCCTACAATGAGCAGTTCTTC.

V is TRBV4-3 and J is TRBJ1-1, with 11 bases lining up with TRBD1. The CDR3 runs to 14 residues. V was clipped by 1 base and J by 8 bases; unmatched bases: 3. Germline values: CDR1 LGHNA, CDR2 YSLEER. CDR3 in amino acids: CASSQGTGGLEAFF. The CDR3 coding sequence is TGCGCCAGCAGCCAAGGGACAGGGGGCCTCGAAGCTTTCTTT.

This chain connects TRBV7-6 to TRBJ2-7, with D perhaps matching TRBD1 (5 bases). In germline, CDR1 is SGHVS, CDR2 FNYEAQ. This CDR3 is built from 16 residues. Trimming stripped 1 base from V and 1 base from J, with 14 bases between. The CDR3: CASSLDPRQTSYEQYF. The DNA for the CDR3 is TGTGCCAGCAGCTTAGATCCGAGACAGACTTCCTACGAGCAGTACTTC.

This clone has just a few counts. V usage is TRBV27 and J usage is TRBJ1-1; 10 bases are shared with TRBD1. CDR1 is MNHEY and CDR2 is SMNVEV in the germline V gene (reference sequence). The V and J ends lost 7 bases and 4 bases, in that order; junction bases with no gene match: 3. This CDR3 contains 13 residues. The DNA of the CDR3 is TGTGCCAGCACCCGGACAGGGGGCACTGAAGCTTTCTTT. Translation gives CASTRTGGTEAFF.

The chain carries TRBV14 and TRBJ2-7, with 14 bases that match TRBD2. CDR1 and CDR2 from the germline V gene are SGHDN and FVKESK. CDR3 length equals 15 residues. The junction had 3 bases not matched to a gene; V was cut back by 3 bases and J by 5 bases. CDR3: CASSQGTSGGNEQYF. In nucleotides, the CDR3 is TGTGCCAGCAGCCAGGGGACTAGCGGGGGAAACGAGCAGTACTTC. The variable domain in full, completed from reference TRBV14 and TRBJ2-7, reads EAGVTQFPSHSVIEKGQTVTLRCDPISGHDNLYWYRRVMGKEIKFLLHFVKESKQDESGMPNNRFLAERTGGTYSTLKVQPAELEDSGVYFCASSQGTSGGNEQYFGPGTRLTVT.

The CDR3 loop reads CASSPRHPYSNQPQHF. The CDR3 nucleotides are TGCGCCAGCAGCCCCAGACACCCGTATAGCAATCAGCCCCAGCATTTT. The J gene is TRBJ1-5, the V gene TRBV23-1; D is unclear. TRBV23-1 is given ORF status, its function remaining uncertain. The CDR3 covers 16 residues. V was trimmed by 6 bases and J by 0 bases, leaving 15 bases between them.

In DNA form, the CDR3 reads TGTGCCAGCAGCGGGTCAGATGGAATTTCGGGCTACACCTTC. This translates into CASSGSDGISGYTF. V usage is TRBV27 and J usage is TRBJ1-2; D gene ambiguous. CDR1 MNHEY and CDR2 SMNVEV come from the germline V gene (reference sequence). V dropped 6 bases and J dropped 8 bases, with 19 bases sitting between them. This CDR3 contains 14 residues.

The sample holds a few counts of this clone. The V gene is TRBV5-4, the J gene TRBJ2-1, with D perhaps matching TRBD1 (5 bases). The CDR3 loop spans 15 amino acids. The V end was cut by 5 bases, the J end by 3 bases, with 15 bases between. The germline gives CDR1 SGHNT, CDR2 YYREEE (reference sequence). CDR3 bases: TGTGCCAGCAGTCCGAGACAGAAAAGCTACAATGAGCAGTTCTTC. Protein: CASSPRQKSYNEQFF.

The chain links TRBV6-5 to TRBJ1-1; tentatively, D is TRBD1 (5 bases). The germline gives CDR1 MNHEY, CDR2 SVGAGI. The CDR3 extends over 13 amino acids. Trimming took off 5 bases at V and 5 bases at J, with 12 bases between the two ends. The CDR3 is CASSPRRGTEAFF. CDR3 coding DNA: TGTGCCAGCAGTCCAAGGAGGGGAACTGAAGCTTTCTTT.

The gene calls are TRBV5-5 and TRBJ2-1; 7 bases agree with TRBD2. After removal of 5 bases from V and 3 bases from J, the junction contained 8 bases not matched to a gene. CDR1 is SGHKS and CDR2 is YYEKEE in the germline V gene (reference sequence). This CDR3 region has 15 residues. The CDR3 DNA reads as TGTGCCAGCAGTTGGAGCGGGGATTACTACAATGAGCAGTTCTTC. Translated, it gives CASSWSGDYYNEQFF.

This chain joins TRBV4-1 and TRBJ2-7; possible D gene TRBD1, 6 bases. V was clipped by 4 bases and J by 3 bases, with 10 bases between them. Germline CDR1 and CDR2: MGHRA and YSYEKL. The CDR3 spans 13 residues. Written as DNA, the CDR3 is TGCGCCAGCAGCCTGCAACAGGGCTACGAGCAGTACTTC. It is translated as CASSLQQGYEQYF.

This chain connects TRBV14 to TRBJ1-4; TRBD1 might be the D (6 bases). The CDR3 totals 15 residues. The germline V gene encodes CDR1 SGHDN and CDR2 FVKESK. V lost 4 bases and J lost 1, with 10 bases in between. CDR3 bases: TGTGCCAGCAGCCGACCGGGACAAACTAATGAAAAACTGTTTTTT. Translation gives CASSRPGQTNEKLFF.

The CDR3 loop is CASSQDLSGVTDTQYF. In nucleotides, the CDR3 is TGTGCCAGCAGCCAAGATTTGAGCGGGGTGACAGATACGCAGTATTTT. The chain is built from TRBV4-2 and TRBJ2-3; 7 positions match TRBD2. The length of the CDR3 is 16 residues. V lost 0 bases and J lost 3; bases outside the gene matches: 6. CDR1 is LGHNA, CDR2 YNFKEQ, per germline.

This clone was recorded a few times. The CDR3 nucleotides are TGTGCCAGCAGCTTGCGGACGGAGGTGAGCTCTGGAAACACCATATATTTT. Protein product: CASSLRTEVSSGNTIYF. The chain links TRBV11-2 to TRBJ1-3; D is unclear. Germline V gene sequence: CDR1 SGHAT, CDR2 FQNNGV. Trimming cost V 3 bases and J 0 bases, with 15 bases left between them. The CDR3 runs 17 residues.

The chain recombines TRBV7-2 with TRBJ2-7; tentative D call: TRBD1 (5 bases). Germline assignment: CDR1 SGHTA and CDR2 FQGNSA. CDR3 length equals 15 residues. Trimming removed 7 bases from V and 5 bases from J, with 21 bases in between. The CDR3 spells CASTIPGSAFHEQYF. The CDR3 region has the DNA TGTGCCAGCACCATTCCAGGGTCTGCGTTCCACGAGCAGTACTTC.

The chain uses TRBV5-4 and TRBJ2-1; D perhaps matches TRBD2 (6 bases). CDR1 and CDR2 from the germline V gene are SGHNT and YYREEE (reference sequence). The length of the CDR3 is 16 residues. Deletions cut 9 bases from V and 0 bases from J, with 19 bases between. This CDR3 is CAINGGRESSYNEQFF. DNA of the CDR3: TGTGCCATCAACGGGGGTAGGGAGAGCTCCTACAATGAGCAGTTCTTC.

This chain uses TRBV28 with TRBJ1-1; 9 bases are a match to TRBD1. The CDR3 runs to 13 residues. Germline CDR1 reads MDHEN; CDR2 reads SYDVKM. The trim removed 7 bases at V and 8 bases at J, leaving 8 bases unmatched. The CDR3 nucleotides are TGTGCCAGCATCCTACAGGGGGCTGACGAAGCTTTCTTT. Translating it yields CASILQGADEAFF.

The J gene is TRBJ1-2, the V gene TRBV5-1; a possible D gene is TRBD1 (6 bases). The CDR3 consists of 15 residues. In germline, CDR1 is SGHRS, CDR2 YFSETQ. V shed 3 bases and J shed 3 bases, with 15 bases lying between them. CDR3 DNA sequence: TGCGCCAGCAGCTGGCGGGGGGCGATCCACTATGGCTACACCTTC. It specifies CASSWRGAIHYGYTF. The whole variable domain, remainder taken from reference TRBV5-1 and TRBJ1-2, is KAGVTQTPRYLIKTRGQQVTLSCSPISGHRSVSWYQQTPGQGLQFLFEYFSETQRNKGNFPGRFSGRQFSNSRSEMNVSTLELGDSALYLCASSWRGAIHYGYTFGSGTRLTVV.

The genes are TRBV21-1 and TRBJ1-3. TRBV21-1 is deemed a pseudogene. The CDR3 covers 17 residues. The CDR3 sequence: CASRRGLLQHARNTIYF. The CDR3 region has the DNA TGTGCCAGCAGAAGGGGACTGCTACAACACGCACGAAACACCATATATTTT.

The CDR3 DNA follows: TGTGCCAGCAGCCCGGGGGGGACCCAGTACTTC. Residues: CASSPGGTQYF. V and J are TRBV7-6 and TRBJ2-5, with 7 bases fitting TRBD2. J was trimmed by 7 bases and V by 5 bases; bases with no gene match: 1. Germline CDR1 SGHVS, CDR2 FNYEAQ. The CDR3 contains 11 residues.

The V gene is TRBV19, the J gene TRBJ2-7, with 9 bases that match TRBD1. The CDR3 sequence is 15 residues long. CDR1 and CDR2 (germline): LNHDA, SQIVND (reference sequence). After removal of 6 bases from V and 1 base from J, the junction contained 7 bases not matched to a gene. CDR3 region: CASSPRDRVSYEQYF. The CDR3, as DNA: TGTGCCAGTAGCCCCCGGGACAGGGTTTCCTACGAGCAGTACTTC.

This clone has a handful of counts. The rearrangement links TRBV11-2 to TRBJ2-3, with TRBD2 matching 7 bases. The germline CDR1 and CDR2 sequences are SGHAT and FQNNGV. With V trimmed by 5 bases and J by 8 bases, 13 bases remained unmatched. This CDR3 spans 15 amino acids. The CDR3 reads CASSGGLEAYSTQYF. CDR3 DNA sequence: TGTGCCAGCAGCGGCGGACTAGAGGCGTATAGTACGCAGTATTTT.